The 28 T cell receptor beta chains below come from one sample, sequenced in a study of cytomegalovirus exposure and HLA in healthy donors. The data were produced by immunoSEQ multiplex PCR, yet TCRdb's version contains in-frame clones alone and is incomplete. This table has 80,000 to 95,000 clones, approximately 93% appearing once. Sequenced input: PBMCs. The receptors here all came from a woman aged 25-40 years in good health and CMV-seropositive.

The rearrangement uses TRBV4-1 and TRBJ2-1; TRBD2 matches 9 bases. The germline V gene has CDR1 MGHRA and CDR2 YSYEKL. The CDR3 spans 16 residues. The V segment lost 0 bases and the J segment 8 bases; nucleotides outside the gene matches: 8. The CDR3 coding sequence is TGCGCCAGCAGCCAAGATCTAGCGGGACAGTGGGATGAGCAGTTCTTC. This sequence encodes CASSQDLAGQWDEQFF.

V is TRBV28 and J is TRBJ2-7; perhaps TRBD1 as D (6 bases). The germline gives CDR1 MDHEN, CDR2 SYDVKM. V was shortened by 6 bases and J by 3 bases, with 24 bases between the two germline ends. The CDR3 loop spans 17 amino acids. CDR3 coding DNA: TGTGCCAGCAGCCCAATACTCGTCTTACAGGGAGACTACGAGCAGTACTTC. This encodes CASSPILVLQGDYEQYF.

To note about this clone: A read error may account for a junction end that differs from germline. This chain joins TRBV28 and TRBJ2-1, with TRBD2 matching over 8 bases. Per the germline V gene, CDR1 is MDHEN and CDR2 is SYDVKM. CDR3 length: 16 residues. The CDR3 protein is CASSLLSGGKVIEQFF. The CDR3 nucleotides read TGTGCCAGCAGCTTATTGTCGGGGGGGAAGGTGATTGAGCAGTTCTTC.

The chain recombines TRBV7-9 with TRBJ1-1; a weak D match, TRBD1 (6 bases). Germline V gives CDR1 SEHNR, CDR2 FQNEAQ (reference sequence). The CDR3 has 14 amino acids. The germline V and J ends were trimmed by 5 bases and 3 bases, with 13 bases remaining between them. CDR3 sequence reads: CASSAQQGDTEAFF. As DNA, the CDR3 is TGTGCCAGCAGCGCGCAACAGGGTGACACTGAAGCTTTCTTT.

The gene calls are TRBV28 and TRBJ2-6; maybe TRBD1 (5 bases). The V gene lost 2 bases and the J gene lost 1 base, with 6 bases spanning the gap. The germline V gene has CDR1 MDHEN and CDR2 SYDVKM. The length of the CDR3 is 15 residues. CDR3 coding DNA: TGTGCCAGCAGTTTAGCAGGGTCTGGGGCCAACGTCCTGACTTTC. As protein: CASSLAGSGANVLTF.

The chain couples TRBV11-2 to TRBJ2-2, with a possible D match to TRBD1 (6 bases). V gave up 6 bases and J gave up 4 bases, with 21 bases separating them. This CDR3 comprises 17 residues. Germline lookup yields CDR1 SGHAT and CDR2 FQNNGV. CDR3 loop: CASRSIQGIRGTGELFF. CDR3 nucleotide sequence: TGTGCCAGCAGATCAATACAGGGCATCCGAGGCACCGGGGAGCTGTTTTTT.

The chain carries TRBV4-2 and TRBJ2-2; TRBD2 agrees at 15 bases. This CDR3 is built from 18 residues. The V gene's germline CDR1 is LGHNA and CDR2 YNFKEQ. V lost 5 bases, J lost 8 bases, and 12 bases stayed unmatched. The CDR3, as DNA: TGTGCCAGCAGCTCAGCGTCGGGACTAGCGGGAGGAGGGGGGGAGCTGTTTTTT. The encoded protein is CASSSASGLAGGGGELFF.

The chain employs TRBV28 and TRBJ2-5; 8 positions agree with TRBD2. This CDR3 has 13 residues. Germline values: CDR1 MDHEN, CDR2 SYDVKM. V dropped 6 bases and J dropped 2; count of bases not matched to a gene: 2. CDR3 sequence (DNA): TGTGCCAGCAGCCGGGGGGGACAAGAGACCCAGTACTTC. Translated, it gives CASSRGGQETQYF.

CDR3 sequence reads: CASSLGGGEGEKLFF. The CDR3 coding sequence is TGTGCCAGCAGCCTAGGGGGAGGGGAGGGTGAAAAACTGTTTTTT. The V call is TRBV9, the J call TRBJ1-4, with a possible D match to TRBD1 (6 bases). Trimming shortened V by 4 bases and J by 7 bases, and 17 bases separated the two germline ends. CDR3 length equals 15 residues. Germline V gene lookup returns CDR1 SGDLS and CDR2 YYNGEE.

The CDR3 region is CASSGVGTGRANYGYTF. CDR3 bases: TGTGCCAGCAGTGGAGTAGGGACAGGCCGGGCAAACTATGGCTACACCTTC. The J gene is TRBJ1-2, the V gene TRBV28; 8 nucleotides line up with TRBD1. Germline trimming cut 5 bases from V and 2 bases from J; bases unmatched to any gene: 13. This CDR3 has 17 amino acids. Germline CDR1 reads MDHEN; CDR2 reads SYDVKM.

This chain uses TRBV5-6 with TRBJ2-5, with 7 bases matching TRBD2. Unmatched junction bases numbered 11, after V lost 5 bases and J lost 4 bases. The CDR3 totals 15 residues. Germline loops: CDR1 SGHDT, CDR2 YYEEEE. Here the CDR3 reads CASRRWAGALETQYF. The CDR3 nucleotides read TGTGCCAGCAGGCGTTGGGCGGGAGCTTTAGAGACCCAGTACTTC.

The chain carries TRBV21-1 and TRBJ2-7; TRBD1, the table's D call, lacks a check against the DNA. TRBV21-1 is deemed a pseudogene. The CDR3 runs 14 residues. CDR3 loop: CASSRRQSSYEQYF. CDR3 nucleotide sequence: TGTGCCAGCAGCAGAAGACAGAGCTCCTACGAGCAGTACTTC.

This clone was found once. This chain connects TRBV5-1 to TRBJ2-7; 8 nucleotides line up with TRBD2. With 3 bases clipped from V and 4 bases from J, the junction kept 9 bases outside the gene matches. The germline CDR1 and CDR2 sequences are SGHRS and YFSETQ. The CDR3 sequence is 15 residues long. In DNA, the CDR3 is TGCGCCAGCAGCTCCTCTAGCGGGTCGGGATACGAGCAGTACTTC. Translated, it gives CASSSSSGSGYEQYF.

The gene calls are TRBV19 and TRBJ2-3, with 10 nucleotides matching TRBD2. V lost 3 bases to trimming and J lost 3 bases; unmatched junction nucleotides: 6. Germline CDR1 is LNHDA and CDR2 is SQIVND (reference sequence). This CDR3 is built from 16 residues. The CDR3 coding sequence is TGTGCCAGTAGTATGATGCTAGCGGGAGTTACAGATACGCAGTATTTT. Amino acid sequence: CASSMMLAGVTDTQYF.

V gene TRBV11-1 combines with J gene TRBJ2-5; 8 bases fit TRBD2. CDR3 size: 15 residues. J was trimmed by 4 bases and V by 2 bases; bases with no gene match: 6. Germline V gives CDR1 SGHAT, CDR2 FQDESV (reference sequence). The CDR3 here is CASSLLGSGGETQYF. The CDR3 nucleotides are TGTGCCAGCAGCTTATTAGGGAGCGGGGGAGAGACCCAGTACTTC. Drawing the rest from reference TRBV11-1 and TRBJ2-5, the complete variable domain is EAEVAQSPRYKITEKSQAVAFWCDPISGHATLYWYRQILGQGPELLVQFQDESVVDDSQLPKDRFSAERLKGVDSTLKIQPAELGDSAMYLCASSLLGSGGETQYFGPGTRLLVL.

The table lists this clone with a count of one. The chain joins TRBV19 to TRBJ2-5, with D uncertain. This CDR3 is 14 amino acids long. Germline loops: CDR1 LNHDA, CDR2 SQIVND (reference sequence). The ends were cut back, 5 bases at V and 5 bases at J, with 15 bases in the middle. For the CDR3, the DNA is TGTGCCAGTAGTGAGCCGGGTCCACTGGAGACCCAGTACTTC. The encoded protein is CASSEPGPLETQYF.

In its sample, this clone was seen once. V and J are TRBV28 and TRBJ1-2; perhaps TRBD1 as D (6 bases). Germline CDR1 is MDHEN and CDR2 is SYDVKM. This CDR3 has 14 amino acids. The V end was cut by 8 bases, the J end by 3 bases, with 16 bases between. CDR3: CASYQGGGDYGYTF. The CDR3 nucleotides are TGTGCCAGCTACCAGGGAGGGGGGGACTATGGCTACACCTTC.

This clone has a single count. This chain links TRBV13 with TRBJ1-1; D is unclear. Trimming left V 5 bases short and J 4 bases short, with 17 bases between. The CDR3 is 15 residues long. Germline assignment: CDR1 PRHDT and CDR2 FYEKMQ (reference sequence). CDR3 residues: CASSPLVGRSTEAFF. In DNA, the CDR3 is TGTGCCAGCAGCCCCCTCGTGGGCAGAAGCACTGAAGCTTTCTTT. The full variable domain, its missing parts supplied by reference TRBV13 and TRBJ1-1, is AAGVIQSPRHLIKEKRETATLKCYPIPRHDTVYWYQQGPGQDPQFLISFYEKMQSDKGSIPDRFSAQQFSDYHSELNMSSLELGDSALYFCASSPLVGRSTEAFFGQGTRLTVV.

The CDR3 DNA reads as TGTGCCAGTTCGGAGGGGTGGTTCTATGGCTACACCTTC. Translating it yields CASSEGWFYGYTF. The rearrangement joins TRBV6-6 to TRBJ1-2, with D perhaps matching TRBD1 (5 bases). CDR3 length: 13 residues. Germline V gene data show CDR1 as MNHNY and CDR2 as SVGAGI (reference sequence). V was cut by 9 bases and J by 4 bases, with 15 bases left in between.

This clone was seen a single time. The chain recombines TRBV18 with TRBJ2-5; perhaps TRBD2 as D (6 bases). Germline V gene data show CDR1 as KGHSH and CDR2 as LQKENI. Trimming pared 2 bases from V and 1 base from J, leaving 17 bases between. The CDR3 spans 17 residues. CDR3 DNA: TGTGCCAGCTCACCAACGCGGCGGAGGGGCTCCCAAGAGACCCAGTACTTC. This encodes CASSPTRRRGSQETQYF.

The V and J genes are TRBV7-9 and TRBJ1-4, with TRBD1 as a possible D gene (6 bases). V was trimmed by 5 bases and J by 5 bases, leaving 15 bases between them. The CDR3 sequence is 15 residues long. The V gene's germline CDR1 is SEHNR and CDR2 FQNEAQ (reference sequence). For the CDR3, the DNA is TGTGCCAGCAGCAGATTACAGGGTTTCAATGAAAAACTGTTTTTT. Encoded protein: CASSRLQGFNEKLFF.

The chain recombines TRBV30 with TRBJ2-3; D is unresolved. The ends were cut back, 0 bases at V and 6 bases at J, with 7 bases in the middle. Germline-derived CDR1 and CDR2 are GTSNPN and SVGIG (reference sequence). This CDR3 has 12 amino acids. The DNA for the CDR3 is TGTGCCTGGAGTGTACTCTTGGATACGCAGTATTTT. Translated: CAWSVLLDTQYF.

The chain joins TRBV28 to TRBJ1-2, with D maybe TRBD1 (5 bases). V lost 8 bases and J 8 bases, leaving 21 bases between the germline ends. This CDR3 contains 14 residues. Germline loops: CDR1 MDHEN, CDR2 SYDVKM. CDR3 sequence: CASSQLTEEGGYTF. CDR3 nucleotides: TGTGCCAGCTCCCAACTGACAGAGGAGGGCGGCTACACCTTC.

The CDR3 spells CASSPRTGENYGYTF. DNA of the CDR3: TGTGCCAGCAGCCCTCGGACAGGGGAGAACTATGGCTACACCTTC. The V and J genes are TRBV6-6 and TRBJ1-2; TRBD1 aligns across 9 bases. The CDR3 totals 15 residues. J was trimmed by 2 bases and V by 6 bases; bases with no gene match: 7. CDR1 MNHNY and CDR2 SVGAGI come from the germline V gene (reference sequence).

V gene TRBV7-8 combines with J gene TRBJ1-4, with D tentatively TRBD1 (6 bases). Trimming left V 5 bases short and J 4 bases short, with 17 bases between. Germline lookup yields CDR1 SGHVS and CDR2 FQNEAQ. The CDR3 contains 16 residues. CDR3 region: CASSPLAGTYNEKLFF. In DNA, the CDR3 is TGTGCCAGCAGCCCACTTGCCGGGACATATAATGAAAAACTGTTTTTT.

J is TRBJ1-3 and V is TRBV9; D gene ambiguous. Deletions cut 3 bases from V and 3 bases from J, with 19 bases between. The length of the CDR3 is 17 residues. Germline V lookup: CDR1 SGDLS, CDR2 YYNGEE. This chain's CDR3 is CASSALPTETIGNTIYF. CDR3 sequence (DNA): TGTGCCAGCAGCGCCCTCCCCACCGAGACTATTGGAAACACCATATATTTT.

The V call is TRBV19, the J call TRBJ2-2; 7 bases map to TRBD2. The CDR3 has 15 amino acids. The germline gives CDR1 LNHDA, CDR2 SQIVND (reference sequence). Trimming at V came to 3 bases and at J to 8 bases, leaving 9 bases not matched to a gene. The DNA of the CDR3 is TGTGCCAGTAGTATTCCCTCCCTAGCGGCGGGGGAGCTGTTTTTT. As protein: CASSIPSLAAGELFF.

This clone was picked up one time. The chain couples TRBV7-9 to TRBJ1-1; no firm D call. The CDR3 runs to 11 residues. V was trimmed by 5 bases and J by 5 bases, leaving 6 bases between them. Germline V CDR1 and CDR2: SEHNR, FQNEAQ (reference sequence). The chain's CDR3 is CASSPLTEAFF. DNA for the CDR3: TGTGCCAGCAGCCCCCTGACTGAAGCTTTCTTT.